These 2 T cell receptor beta chains came from one sample sequenced in a study of blood T cells in healthy people across ages. For the second PCR, which ran for 7 to 11 cycles, a sample-barcoded 5' primer and a J-beta primer mix were used. In TCRdb, the 5' RACE reads were re-called with MiXCR into one record per CDR3 protein. The profile shows more than 650,000 distinct CDR3 sequences, approximately 53% of them singletons. Sequencing was carried out using blood. These receptor sequences come from a man older than 75 in good health.

A single count supports this clonotype. This chain uses TRBV20-1 with TRBJ2-4; D ambiguous. The J call is in doubt because the DNA end fits TRBJ2-7 better. Germline V gives CDR1 DFQATT, CDR2 SNEGSKA (reference sequence). This CDR3 is built from 13 residues. CDR3 region: CSARIVSSSEQYF. CDR3 bases: TGCAGTGCTAGAATTGTGTCTTCAAGCGAGCAGTACTTC.

The chain recombines TRBV12-5 with TRBJ2-5, with 13 bases identical to TRBD2. This CDR3 region has 14 residues. The ends lost 4 bases at V and 11 bases at J; junction bases unmatched: 7. Germline CDR1 LGHNT, CDR2 FRNRAP. The CDR3 bases are TGTGCTAGTGGTTCCGGGACTAGCGGGAATGAGCAGTACTTC. It encodes CASGSGTSGNEQYF.